This T cell receptor (beta chain) originates from a study of blood T cell repertoires in COVID-19. The V end was cut by 0 bases, the J end by 9 bases, with 7 bases between. The length of the CDR3 is 13 residues. Germline CDR1 reads SGDLS; CDR2 reads YYNGEE. Seattle enrolled patients during active infection and tracked them longitudinally. Per the original data handling: It was from reference gene primer amplification that nucleated cell counts were estimated. Clones were sequenced by immunoSEQ multiplex PCR, and TCRdb holds only the in-frame ones, with some missing. Clonal size and the V and J genes are those of that table, whereas D and trimming came from the DNA. This table holds over 200,000 clones, 91% found once.

The chain is built from TRBV9 and TRBJ1-6; D is undetermined. This clonotype was sampled from a person aged 18-29 years with COVID-19, enrolled during active disease. The sequenced material came from peripheral blood. In DNA, the CDR3 is TGTGCCAGCAGCGTAGCCTCGGGTTCACCCCTCCACTTT. Amino acids: CASSVASGSPLHF.